The entry below gives a single T cell receptor beta chain sequence along with its context. Its antigen remains unknown. Between the trimmed V and J ends, which lost 4 bases and 4 bases, there was a span of 11 bases. CDR3 length: 14 amino acids. Germline V gene data show CDR1 as SGHDN and CDR2 as FVKESK. The sample comes from a study of T-cell reconstitution after alpha-beta-depleted transplantation in children. Study results and limitations: Some patients' high day-60 TCRbeta diversity was traced to surviving recipient T cells and thymic progenitors. A year had passed since transplant, and T-cell counts and diversity by then came mostly from newly produced T cells. After transplant, at about two months, alpha-beta T cells were reportedly derived from several hundred expanded graft clones.

During its preparation, the TCRbeta library received unique molecular identifiers. TCRdb reanalysed the PCR reads using MiXCR and keeps one entry per CDR3 protein. The sample includes approximately 500,000 distinct CDR3 sequences, about 10% of them seen just once. This clonotype was sampled from a child aged 2 to 10 with inherited bone marrow failure, due to receive a stem cell transplant. This material consisted of PBMCs, taken before TCRalphabeta/CD19-depleted stem cell transplant. The V and J genes are TRBV14 and TRBJ2-1, with D perhaps TRBD2 (6 bases). DNA of the CDR3: TGTGCCAGCAGCCGTACTAGCACTTACAATGAGCAGTTCTTC. Amino acid sequence: CASSRTSTYNEQFF.